A selection of T cell receptor beta chains follows, all from one sample in a study of technical replicates of blood from four donors. Method: immunoSEQ multiplex PCR; TCRdb's copy keeps in-frame clones and lacks some. The table has tens of thousands of clones, around 93% seen once; the top ten hold around 0.3%. Material for sequencing was T cells isolated from PBMCs. The receptors derive from a human donor in good health. CDR3s include the opening cysteine and the closing phenylalanine or tryptophan. D genes are given only for firm matches. Clone size appears in some rows only: once, few, many, or a class for an expanded clone.

abundance	v_gene	d_gene	j_gene	CDR3nt	CDR3aa
-	TRBV30	TRBD2	TRBJ2-5	TGTGCCTGGGGGGGACTAGCGGGAGGGCGGACGGAGACCCAGTACTTC	CAWGGLAGGRTETQYF
-	TRBV2	TRBD1	TRBJ1-1	TGTGCCAGCAAGTTCGGGACAGGGGGTCGCACTGAAGCTTTCTTT	CASKFGTGGRTEAFF
once	TRBV7-7	-	TRBJ2-5	TGTGCCAGCAGCCCCGCGGAGACCCAGTACTTC	CASSPAETQYF
-	TRBV18	-	TRBJ2-7	TGTGCCAGCTCCCTCAGGGACACCTACGAGCAGTACTTC	CASSLRDTYEQYF
-	TRBV19	-	TRBJ2-7	TGTGCCAGTAGTTCCCCCCTATCCCGCGAGCAGTACTTC	CASSSPLSREQYF
-	TRBV15	-	TRBJ1-5	TGTGCCACCAGCAGAGTGGGGGGGCTAAGCAATCAGCCCCAGCATTTT	CATSRVGGLSNQPQHF
-	TRBV30	-	TRBJ1-1	TGTGCCTGGAGTTTAAACTCTGTGAACACTGAAGCTTTCTTT	CAWSLNSVNTEAFF
-	TRBV6-5	TRBD1	TRBJ2-1	TGTGCCAGCAGTTACTTACAGGGGTCTGAGCAGTTCTTC	CASSYLQGSEQFF
-	TRBV5-6	-	TRBJ2-2	TGTGCCAGCAGGGGGGAGGACACCGGGGAGCTGTTTTTT	CASRGEDTGELFF
-	TRBV7-3	TRBD1	TRBJ1-1	TGTGCCAGCAGCTTAACGGACAGGGGGAAGACTGAAGCTTTCTTT	CASSLTDRGKTEAFF
-	TRBV4-3	-	TRBJ2-7	TGCGCCAGCAGCCAAAACCCGGGTAGCTCCTACGAGCAGTACTTC	CASSQNPGSSYEQYF
-	TRBV7-2	TRBD2	TRBJ2-1	TGTGCCAGCAGAACTAGCGGGAGGGCCTACAATGAGCAGTTCTTC	CASRTSGRAYNEQFF
-	TRBV7-8	-	TRBJ2-6	TGTGCCAGCAGTCCTGGCAATATAGGGGCCAACGTCCTGACTTTC	CASSPGNIGANVLTF
once	TRBV7-9	-	TRBJ2-2	TGTGCCAGCAGCTTAAGCGGGTCTGGGGAGCTGTTTTTT	CASSLSGSGELFF
-	TRBV30	TRBD1	TRBJ1-3	TGTGCCCTGGCCCCGGGACAGTTCCTCGGAAACACCATATATTTT	CALAPGQFLGNTIYF
-	TRBV5-8	-	TRBJ1-1	TGTGCCAGCAGCCGCAGGGCCATGAACACTGAAGCTTTCTTT	CASSRRAMNTEAFF
-	TRBV9	TRBD2	TRBJ2-7	TGTGCCAGCAGCGGATGGGACTCCGGGACTAGGGTTCCGCACGAGCAGTACTTC	CASSGWDSGTRVPHEQYF
-	TRBV11-2	TRBD2	TRBJ2-7	TGTGCCAGCAGCTTAGAGGGACTGGCGGGAGCGGACGAGCAGTACTTC	CASSLEGLAGADEQYF
-	TRBV18	-	TRBJ1-3	TGTGCCAGCTCACCACTCGGGACAAACTCTGGAAACACCATATATTTT	CASSPLGTNSGNTIYF
-	TRBV7-6	TRBD1	TRBJ2-7	TGTGCCAGCAGCTTAGAGGACAGGGGGGTAGTAGCGGGCCGCTACGAGCAGTACTTC	CASSLEDRGVVAGRYEQYF
once	TRBV4-3	TRBD2	TRBJ2-1	TGCGCCAGCAGCCAAGAACTAGCGAAAACTGAGCAGTTCTTC	CASSQELAKTEQFF
-	TRBV14	TRBD2	TRBJ2-1	TGTGCCAGCAGCCAAGGGCGCGGGAGACGCGATGAGCAGTTCTTC	CASSQGRGRRDEQFF
-	TRBV30	TRBD1	TRBJ1-1	TGTGCCTGGAGACAGGGGCCCGGCACTGAAGCTTTCTTT	CAWRQGPGTEAFF
-	TRBV4-1	-	TRBJ1-1	TGCGCCAGCAGCCAAGGATCTCAGGGCAGGAGGAACACTGAAGCTTTCTTT	CASSQGSQGRRNTEAFF
-	TRBV7-9	TRBD1	TRBJ1-4	TGTGCCAGCAGCCTGGGACAGGGGAATGAAAAACTGTTTTTT	CASSLGQGNEKLFF
-	TRBV5-1	-	TRBJ2-5	TGCGCCAGCAGCTTAGCCCCCAGGGCAGAGACCCAGTACTTC	CASSLAPRAETQYF
-	TRBV5-6	-	TRBJ1-1	TGTGCCAGCAGCTTCGAAACGGGCGGGACTGAAGCTTTCTTT	CASSFETGGTEAFF
-	TRBV7-6	-	TRBJ2-2	TGTGCCAGCAGCCCCGTAGTTGCGAACACCGGGGAGCTGTTTTTT	CASSPVVANTGELFF
-	TRBV19	-	TRBJ1-5	TGTGCCAGTAGCACAGACAGGACCAAGCAAGGGAGCAATCAGCCCCAGCATTTT	CASSTDRTKQGSNQPQHF
-	TRBV2	-	TRBJ2-4	TGTGCCAGCAGTGAAACAGGATTGTTTATAGCCAAAAACATTCAGTACTTC	CASSETGLFIAKNIQYF
once	TRBV5-1	TRBD1	TRBJ1-4	TGCGCCAGCAGCTTGGACCCGACAGGGATTGGGGAAAAACTGTTTTTT	CASSLDPTGIGEKLFF
-	TRBV19	TRBD1	TRBJ2-2	TGTGCCAGTGCAGGGGGTCCCGGGGAGCTGTTTTTT	CASAGGPGELFF
-	TRBV2	-	TRBJ2-3	TGTGCCAGCAGTGTCGTAACGAGCTATTACACAGATACGCAGTATTTT	CASSVVTSYYTDTQYF
-	TRBV2	TRBD2	TRBJ2-5	TGTGCCAGCAGCCTGACTACCGGGACTAGCGGGAGCCAGGAGGGAGAGACCCAGTACTTC	CASSLTTGTSGSQEGETQYF
-	TRBV9	TRBD1	TRBJ1-2	TGTGCCAGCAGCGTAGATGGCCGGACAGGGGAGGACGGCTACACCTTC	CASSVDGRTGEDGYTF
once	TRBV28	-	TRBJ1-4	TGTGCCAGCAGGTCTCCAGGCAGTGGAAATGAAAAACTGTTTTTT	CASRSPGSGNEKLFF
-	TRBV27	-	TRBJ1-5	TGTGCCAGCAGCTGGGGGGGAATGGGTCAGCCCCAGCATTTT	CASSWGGMGQPQHF
-	TRBV4-1	TRBD1	TRBJ1-1	TGCGCCAGCAGCCAATTAGGGACAGGTTCGTTGCGGACTGAAGCTTTCTTT	CASSQLGTGSLRTEAFF
-	TRBV11-2	-	TRBJ2-7	TGTGCCAGCAGCTTAGTGATGGGCGGGTTTAGCTCCTACGAGCAGTACTTC	CASSLVMGGFSSYEQYF
-	TRBV10-3	TRBD1	TRBJ1-2	TGTGCCACCGAACAGGGGAGAGGAGGCTACACCTTC	CATEQGRGGYTF
-	TRBV28	-	TRBJ2-1	TGTGCCAGCATAAAGCCAGCCGGGGACAATGAGCAGTTCTTC	CASIKPAGDNEQFF
-	TRBV6-6	-	TRBJ2-5	TGTGCCAGCAGTCTCTCCGCCCCGGTAGCCCAGTACTTC	CASSLSAPVAQYF
-	TRBV6-6	-	TRBJ2-5	TGTGCCAGCAGTTATAGAGAGTTAGTGTACCAAGAGACCCAGTACTTC	CASSYRELVYQETQYF
-	TRBV27	-	TRBJ1-4	TGTGCCAGCAGTTTAGGGTCCGGGTTGGGTGAAAAACTGTTTTTT	CASSLGSGLGEKLFF
-	TRBV7-9	-	TRBJ1-1	TGTGCCAGCAGCTTATATATAGTTCGTGGTGGCACTGAAGCTTTCTTT	CASSLYIVRGGTEAFF
few	TRBV29-1	TRBD1	TRBJ1-1	TGCAGCGTTGAAGCGGCAGGGGGATTAGCTTTCTTT	CSVEAAGGLAFF
-	TRBV10-2	TRBD2	TRBJ2-5	TGCGCCAGCACCCTGTTGCCGGGACTAGCGGGAGAAGAGACCCAGTACTTC	CASTLLPGLAGEETQYF
-	TRBV7-3	TRBD2	TRBJ2-1	TGTGCCAGCAGCCCTAGACTAGCGGGATACAATGAGCAGTTCTTC	CASSPRLAGYNEQFF
-	TRBV29-1	TRBD1	TRBJ1-1	TGCAGCACCGGACAGGGGGGGAACACTGAAGCTTTCTTT	CSTGQGGNTEAFF
few	TRBV30	-	TRBJ2-1	TGTGCCTGGAGTGTCCCGTCCAATGAGCAGTTCTTC	CAWSVPSNEQFF
once	TRBV28	-	TRBJ1-5	TGTGCCAGCAGTATTCCTTATGGCAATCAGCCCCAGCATTTT	CASSIPYGNQPQHF
-	TRBV29-1	TRBD1	TRBJ1-1	TGCAGCGCGACAGGGTACACTGAAGCTTTCTTT	CSATGYTEAFF
-	TRBV7-3	-	TRBJ2-3	TGTGCCAGCAGCCTCATAGGGGGTCCCACAGATACGCAGTATTTT	CASSLIGGPTDTQYF
-	TRBV29-1	TRBD1	TRBJ2-7	TGCAGCGGACAGGGGGCTTACGAGCAGTACTTC	CSGQGAYEQYF
-	TRBV28	TRBD2	TRBJ2-7	TGTGCCAGCAGTTCCCCCGGGACTAGCGGAGCCTACGAGCAGTACTTC	CASSSPGTSGAYEQYF
-	TRBV30	TRBD1	TRBJ1-1	TGTGCCTGGCGGGACAGTAACACTGAAGCTTTCTTT	CAWRDSNTEAFF
-	TRBV5-1	-	TRBJ1-4	TGCGCCAGCAGCTGGGAGGGTGAAAAACTGTTTTTT	CASSWEGEKLFF
-	TRBV19	-	TRBJ2-1	TGTGCCAGTAGTATAGTATTTAGTCGCGAGCAGTTCTTC	CASSIVFSREQFF
-	TRBV5-1	-	TRBJ1-4	TGCGCCAGCAGCTTGAACGTGGGGGGGGAAAAACTGTTTTTT	CASSLNVGGEKLFF